The clone carrying this T cell receptor (beta chain) has only a few counts. The antigen is undetermined. Addition of a universal primer site occurred through template switching, and cDNA carried unique molecular identifiers. TCRdb re-analysed the 5' RACE reads in MiXCR, keeping a single row per CDR3 protein. The sample comprises hundreds of thousands of distinct CDR3 sequences, less than 10% of which are singletons, and approximately 0.89% rests with the top ten. The entry originates in a study of identical twins. Points from the study as a whole: Twins' surplus sharing was weaker for beta out-of-frame sequences. For cord blood, abundant beta clonotypes had fewer insertions, unlike memory repertoires, which showed none. The authors noted that invariant MAIT and iNKT cells could partly confound zero-insertion analyses.

Germline V gene sequence: CDR1 SGHNT, CDR2 YENEEA. V lost 3 bases, J lost 5 bases, and 14 bases lay in between. The CDR3 length is 15 residues. This sample also appeared in a second study, on yellow fever vaccine responses in identical twins.

This chain uses TRBV11-3 with TRBJ2-1; either TRBD1 or TRBD2 may supply D (5 bases each). This TCR derives from a woman aged 18-29 years in good health. The sample consisted of PBMCs. The DNA for the CDR3 is TGTGCCAGCAGCTTCCTTGGGACGGCTAACAATGAGCAGTTCTTC. Amino acid sequence: CASSFLGTANNEQFF. Variable domain in full (rest from reference TRBV11-3 and TRBJ2-1): EAGVVQSPRYKIIEKKQPVAFWCNPISGHNTLYWYLQNLGQGPELLIRYENEEAVDDSQLPKDRFSAERLKGVDSTLKIQPAELGDSAVYLCASSFLGTANNEQFFGPGTRLTVL.